Listed below are T cell receptor beta chains from one sample, sequenced in a study of OX40 agonist ivuxolimab in advanced cancers. TCRdb's table, derived via immunoSEQ multiplex PCR, lists solely in-frame clones and lacks some. The data show about 44,000 clones, with over 80% seen just once and about 5.5% held by the top ten. The material sequenced was CD4+ or CD8+ T cells sorted from blood, taken in a trial of the OX40 agonist ivuxolimab. These receptor sequences come from an adult with an advanced solid tumor such as melanoma, head and neck, liver or kidney cancer. Each CDR3 is given with its conserved first and last residue. The D gene is left open where the match is weak. The size entry is marked missing in some rows and otherwise reads once, few, many or a size class.

cdr3_nt: TGTGCCAGCAGCTCGCTAGTTGTGGAGACCCAGTACTTC
cdr3_aa: CASSSLVVETQYF
v_call: TRBV7-6
clone_size: NA
d_call: NA
j_call: TRBJ2-5

cdr3_nt: TGTGCCAGTAGTAAAACGTACAGGGATTTCTCCTACGAGCAGTACTTC
cdr3_aa: CASSKTYRDFSYEQYF
v_call: TRBV19
clone_size: NA
d_call: NA
j_call: TRBJ2-7

cdr3_nt: TGTGCCAGCAGCCCGAGCCGGGGGGCAACCCGGCGGAGAACCGGGGAGCTGTTTTTT
cdr3_aa: CASSPSRGATRRRTGELFF
v_call: TRBV7-6
clone_size: few
d_call: NA
j_call: TRBJ2-2

cdr3_nt: TGTGCCAGCTCACCACAAGGCGAGCAGTTCTTC
cdr3_aa: CASSPQGEQFF
v_call: TRBV18
clone_size: NA
d_call: NA
j_call: TRBJ2-1

cdr3_nt: TGTGCCAGCAGCTTAGGAGTTGGCATGGACTATGGCTACACCTTC
cdr3_aa: CASSLGVGMDYGYTF
v_call: TRBV11-2
clone_size: NA
d_call: NA
j_call: TRBJ1-2

cdr3_nt: TGTGCCAGTAGTATATGGGTAGCGGTATTAAGGAATGAGCAGTTCTTC
cdr3_aa: CASSIWVAVLRNEQFF
v_call: TRBV19
clone_size: NA
d_call: NA
j_call: TRBJ2-1

cdr3_nt: TGCGCCAGCAGCTTGCAGCCAGGGGGCCGGACTACTAACTATGGCTACACCTTC
cdr3_aa: CASSLQPGGRTTNYGYTF
v_call: TRBV5-1
clone_size: NA
d_call: TRBD1
j_call: TRBJ1-2

cdr3_nt: TGCAGCGTCGCACAGGGAAATAGCAATCAGCCCCAGCATTTT
cdr3_aa: CSVAQGNSNQPQHF
v_call: TRBV29-1
clone_size: NA
d_call: NA
j_call: TRBJ1-5

cdr3_nt: TGTGCCAGTGGGCATGGTAAAAAATCTGGGGCCAACGTCCTGACTTTC
cdr3_aa: CASGHGKKSGANVLTF
v_call: TRBV19
clone_size: NA
d_call: NA
j_call: TRBJ2-6

cdr3_nt: TGCGCCAGCAGTAAGAATGGGCCCCCTGAAGCTTTCTTT
cdr3_aa: CASSKNGPPEAFF
v_call: TRBV10-2
clone_size: few
d_call: NA
j_call: TRBJ1-1

cdr3_nt: TGTGCCAGCAGCTTAGAGGCAGGGGGGCCTGGCTACACCTTC
cdr3_aa: CASSLEAGGPGYTF
v_call: TRBV11-2
clone_size: NA
d_call: TRBD1
j_call: TRBJ1-2

cdr3_nt: TGTGCCAGCAGCCCCAGATCCCCCCATGAGCAGTTCTTC
cdr3_aa: CASSPRSPHEQFF
v_call: TRBV7-9
clone_size: NA
d_call: NA
j_call: TRBJ2-1

cdr3_nt: TGTGCCAGCAGCTTAGGGAACTCTGGAAACACCATATATTTT
cdr3_aa: CASSLGNSGNTIYF
v_call: TRBV7-6
clone_size: NA
d_call: NA
j_call: TRBJ1-3

cdr3_nt: TGTGCCAGCAGTCCCCGGACTAGCGGGAGGAACGCTGAGCAGTTCTTC
cdr3_aa: CASSPRTSGRNAEQFF
v_call: TRBV2
clone_size: NA
d_call: TRBD2
j_call: TRBJ2-1

cdr3_nt: TGCGCCAGCAGCAGGGGACCAGAAGAGACCCAGTACTTC
cdr3_aa: CASSRGPEETQYF
v_call: TRBV5-1
clone_size: few
d_call: NA
j_call: TRBJ2-5

cdr3_nt: TGTGCCAGCAGCTTAGCTAGCGGCTCCTACGAGCAGTACTTC
cdr3_aa: CASSLASGSYEQYF
v_call: TRBV7-9
clone_size: NA
d_call: NA
j_call: TRBJ2-7

cdr3_nt: TGTGCCAGCAGTGGGTTGATAGCGGGAGGCCTCGGGAGGGAGACCCAGTACTTC
cdr3_aa: CASSGLIAGGLGRETQYF
v_call: TRBV2
clone_size: NA
d_call: TRBD2
j_call: TRBJ2-5

cdr3_nt: TGTGCCAGCCTGACAGGGGGTTCGGACAATGAGCAGTTCTTC
cdr3_aa: CASLTGGSDNEQFF
v_call: TRBV11-1
clone_size: NA
d_call: TRBD1
j_call: TRBJ2-1

cdr3_nt: TGTGCCAGCAGCAAAGTCTCCCGGACAGGCTATAGCAATCAGCCCCAGCATTTT
cdr3_aa: CASSKVSRTGYSNQPQHF
v_call: TRBV21-1
clone_size: few
d_call: NA
j_call: TRBJ1-5

cdr3_nt: TGTGCCAGCAGCTTATCCCCTAGCGGGACCTACGAGCAGTACTTC
cdr3_aa: CASSLSPSGTYEQYF
v_call: TRBV7-2
clone_size: NA
d_call: TRBD2
j_call: TRBJ2-7

cdr3_nt: TGTGCCAGCTCACCACAAATGGGACTGGGAAATGTCTATGGCTACACCTTC
cdr3_aa: CASSPQMGLGNVYGYTF
v_call: TRBV18
clone_size: few
d_call: NA
j_call: TRBJ1-2

cdr3_nt: TGTGCCAGCAGCCGCCAGGGTGCCGATGGCTACACCTTC
cdr3_aa: CASSRQGADGYTF
v_call: TRBV5-5
clone_size: NA
d_call: NA
j_call: TRBJ1-2

cdr3_nt: TGTGCCAGCTCCCGCAAACCGCACGAGCAGTACTTC
cdr3_aa: CASSRKPHEQYF
v_call: TRBV28
clone_size: NA
d_call: NA
j_call: TRBJ2-7

cdr3_nt: TGCGCCAGCAGCTCTGCAGGGATATTGAACACTGAAGCTTTCTTT
cdr3_aa: CASSSAGILNTEAFF
v_call: TRBV5-1
clone_size: NA
d_call: NA
j_call: TRBJ1-1

cdr3_nt: TGTGCCAGCAGTGAACAGGGGGGCGGAAACATTCAGTACTTC
cdr3_aa: CASSEQGGGNIQYF
v_call: TRBV2
clone_size: NA
d_call: NA
j_call: TRBJ2-4

cdr3_nt: TGTGCCATCAGTGACCTTTTTTCTTTCGGAAACACCATATATTTT
cdr3_aa: CAISDLFSFGNTIYF
v_call: TRBV10-3
clone_size: NA
d_call: NA
j_call: TRBJ1-3

cdr3_nt: TGCGCCAGCAGCTTGGATCCGGGCCAAGCCTACGAGCAGTACTTC
cdr3_aa: CASSLDPGQAYEQYF
v_call: TRBV5-1
clone_size: few
d_call: NA
j_call: TRBJ2-7

cdr3_nt: TGTGCCTGGAGTGGCCTAGGCGGGATGATGGACAATGAGCAGTTCTTC
cdr3_aa: CAWSGLGGMMDNEQFF
v_call: TRBV30
clone_size: NA
d_call: NA
j_call: TRBJ2-1

cdr3_nt: TGTGCCAGCACCTCCGCGGGGAGCTCCTACGAGCAGTACTTC
cdr3_aa: CASTSAGSSYEQYF
v_call: TRBV5-6
clone_size: NA
d_call: NA
j_call: TRBJ2-7

cdr3_nt: TGTGCCAGCAGTTTCCTGAGGGCTTCTGGAAACACCATATATTTT
cdr3_aa: CASSFLRASGNTIYF
v_call: TRBV28
clone_size: NA
d_call: NA
j_call: TRBJ1-3

cdr3_nt: TGTGCCAGCAGCGAATGGGTGGGGTGGGGTAACAATGAGCAGTTCTTC
cdr3_aa: CASSEWVGWGNNEQFF
v_call: TRBV9
clone_size: NA
d_call: NA
j_call: TRBJ2-1

cdr3_nt: TGTGCCAGCAGTGAAGCGCAGTGGGGCTATGGCTACACCTTC
cdr3_aa: CASSEAQWGYGYTF
v_call: TRBV6-1
clone_size: NA
d_call: NA
j_call: TRBJ1-2

cdr3_nt: TGTGCCAGCAGTTACTCGGGGGGCAATGAAGCTTTCTTT
cdr3_aa: CASSYSGGNEAFF
v_call: TRBV6-5
clone_size: NA
d_call: NA
j_call: TRBJ1-1

cdr3_nt: TGTGCCAGCAGTGGTGCCGAAAAACTGTTTTTT
cdr3_aa: CASSGAEKLFF
v_call: TRBV2
clone_size: NA
d_call: NA
j_call: TRBJ1-4

cdr3_nt: TGTGCCAGCAGCTTAGTCAGACAGAACACCGGGGAGCTGTTTTTT
cdr3_aa: CASSLVRQNTGELFF
v_call: TRBV7-9
clone_size: NA
d_call: NA
j_call: TRBJ2-2

cdr3_nt: TGCGCCAGCAGCCAAGAGACTCGGGCAGATACGCAGTATTTT
cdr3_aa: CASSQETRADTQYF
v_call: TRBV4-3
clone_size: NA
d_call: NA
j_call: TRBJ2-3

cdr3_nt: TGCAGCGCGACCCTCGGGGTTCGGGGCTACACCTTC
cdr3_aa: CSATLGVRGYTF
v_call: TRBV29-1
clone_size: once
d_call: NA
j_call: TRBJ1-2

cdr3_nt: TGTGCCAGCAGCTTCGGTAGCGCGTACACAGATACGCAGTATTTT
cdr3_aa: CASSFGSAYTDTQYF
v_call: TRBV5-4
clone_size: NA
d_call: NA
j_call: TRBJ2-3

cdr3_nt: TGTGCCAGTAGACAACTCGCGACAGGGGGTGCCTTCTATGGCTACACCTTC
cdr3_aa: CASRQLATGGAFYGYTF
v_call: TRBV19
clone_size: NA
d_call: TRBD1
j_call: TRBJ1-2

cdr3_nt: TGTGCCTGGAGTGGCCGAACCCGAGGCGGGACTGAAGCTTTCTTT
cdr3_aa: CAWSGRTRGGTEAFF
v_call: TRBV30
clone_size: NA
d_call: NA
j_call: TRBJ1-1

cdr3_nt: TGTGCCAGTAGTATGGGCGGATACTACACTGAAGCTTTCTTT
cdr3_aa: CASSMGGYYTEAFF
v_call: TRBV19
clone_size: NA
d_call: NA
j_call: TRBJ1-1

cdr3_nt: TGTGCCAGCAGCCCCAATGGGGTCACCTACAATGAGCAGTTCTTC
cdr3_aa: CASSPNGVTYNEQFF
v_call: TRBV7-3
clone_size: NA
d_call: NA
j_call: TRBJ2-1

cdr3_nt: TGTGCCAGCAGTTTAGACGGAAACGGACACCGATTTGAGCAGTACTTC
cdr3_aa: CASSLDGNGHRFEQYF
v_call: TRBV27
clone_size: NA
d_call: NA
j_call: TRBJ2-7

cdr3_nt: TGTGCCAGCAGTTACGGCGGAAGGGTGGCTTTCTTT
cdr3_aa: CASSYGGRVAFF
v_call: TRBV6-5
clone_size: NA
d_call: NA
j_call: TRBJ1-1

cdr3_nt: TGTGCCAGCAGCTTAGCAATCGGGGGAAAAACCAAAAACATTCAGTACTTC
cdr3_aa: CASSLAIGGKTKNIQYF
v_call: TRBV7-2
clone_size: NA
d_call: NA
j_call: TRBJ2-4

cdr3_nt: TGTGCCAGTATGCGACACCAGGGCAATCAGCCCCAGCATTTT
cdr3_aa: CASMRHQGNQPQHF
v_call: TRBV19
clone_size: few
d_call: NA
j_call: TRBJ1-5

cdr3_nt: TGTGCCAGCAGTCTACTAGCCGGGGAGCTGTTTTTT
cdr3_aa: CASSLLAGELFF
v_call: TRBV28
clone_size: NA
d_call: NA
j_call: TRBJ2-2

cdr3_nt: TGTGCCAGCAGTCGGACTGGTAACGAGCAGTACTTC
cdr3_aa: CASSRTGNEQYF
v_call: TRBV27
clone_size: NA
d_call: NA
j_call: TRBJ2-7

cdr3_nt: TGCGCCAGCAGCTTGGAGGGGGCTTCCTACAATGAGCAGTTCTTC
cdr3_aa: CASSLEGASYNEQFF
v_call: TRBV5-1
clone_size: NA
d_call: TRBD1
j_call: TRBJ2-1

cdr3_nt: TGTGCCAGCTCACCTCCAACCAGACAGGGTGAAGGCCAGTACTTC
cdr3_aa: CASSPPTRQGEGQYF
v_call: TRBV18
clone_size: NA
d_call: TRBD1
j_call: TRBJ2-5

cdr3_nt: TGTGCCAGCAGCGGGGGATCTGGAAACACCATATATTTT
cdr3_aa: CASSGGSGNTIYF
v_call: TRBV11-3
clone_size: NA
d_call: NA
j_call: TRBJ1-3

cdr3_nt: TGTGCCACCAGCAGATACGAGACGGAGGGTAATCCTGAAGCTTTCTTT
cdr3_aa: CATSRYETEGNPEAFF
v_call: TRBV15
clone_size: NA
d_call: NA
j_call: TRBJ1-1

cdr3_nt: TGTGCCAGCTCACCACAAAGCGGGAATCCCCAAGAGACCCAGTACTTC
cdr3_aa: CASSPQSGNPQETQYF
v_call: TRBV18
clone_size: NA
d_call: TRBD2
j_call: TRBJ2-5

cdr3_nt: TGTGCCAGCAGTCTACAAGGCCCGGACCTCGGGGCCCAGTACTTC
cdr3_aa: CASSLQGPDLGAQYF
v_call: TRBV2
clone_size: NA
d_call: NA
j_call: TRBJ2-5

cdr3_nt: TGTGCCAGCAGTCGGGGGGGTTCGAATGGCTACACCTTC
cdr3_aa: CASSRGGSNGYTF
v_call: TRBV28
clone_size: NA
d_call: NA
j_call: TRBJ1-2